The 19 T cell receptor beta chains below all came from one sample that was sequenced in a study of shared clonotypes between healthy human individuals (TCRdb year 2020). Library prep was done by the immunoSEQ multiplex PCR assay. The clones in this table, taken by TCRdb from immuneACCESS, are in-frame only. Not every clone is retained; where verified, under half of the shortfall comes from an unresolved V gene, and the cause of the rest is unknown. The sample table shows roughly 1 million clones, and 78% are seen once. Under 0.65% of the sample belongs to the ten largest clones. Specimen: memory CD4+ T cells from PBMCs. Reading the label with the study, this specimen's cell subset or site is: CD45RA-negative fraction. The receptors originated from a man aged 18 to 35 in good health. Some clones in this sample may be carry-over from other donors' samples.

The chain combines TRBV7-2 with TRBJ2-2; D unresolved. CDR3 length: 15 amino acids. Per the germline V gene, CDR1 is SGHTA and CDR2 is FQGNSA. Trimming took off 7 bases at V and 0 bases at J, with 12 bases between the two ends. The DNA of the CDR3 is TGTGCCAGCACCTTGGGCGGCTCGAACACCGGGGAGCTGTTTTTT. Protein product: CASTLGGSNTGELFF.

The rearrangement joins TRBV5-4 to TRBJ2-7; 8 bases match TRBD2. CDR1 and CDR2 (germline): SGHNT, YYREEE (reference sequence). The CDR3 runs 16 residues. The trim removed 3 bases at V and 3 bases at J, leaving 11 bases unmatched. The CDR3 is CASSSPGGVENYEQYF. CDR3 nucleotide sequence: TGTGCCAGCAGCTCGCCGGGGGGGGTTGAAAACTACGAGCAGTACTTC.

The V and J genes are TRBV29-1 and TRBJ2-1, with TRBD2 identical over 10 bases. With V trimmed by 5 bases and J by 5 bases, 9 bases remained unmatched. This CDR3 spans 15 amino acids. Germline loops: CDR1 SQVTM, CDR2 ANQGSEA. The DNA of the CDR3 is TGCAGCGTTCGGAAGCGGGAGGGCCGGGACAATGAGCAGTTCTTC. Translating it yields CSVRKREGRDNEQFF.

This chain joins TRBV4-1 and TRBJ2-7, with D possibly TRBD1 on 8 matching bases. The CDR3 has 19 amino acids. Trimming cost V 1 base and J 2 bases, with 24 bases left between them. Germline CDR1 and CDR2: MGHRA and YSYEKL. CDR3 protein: CASSQGRQGRRELAYEQYF. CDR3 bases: TGCGCCAGCAGCCAAGGGCGACAGGGGCGGCGGGAGCTCGCCTACGAGCAGTACTTC.

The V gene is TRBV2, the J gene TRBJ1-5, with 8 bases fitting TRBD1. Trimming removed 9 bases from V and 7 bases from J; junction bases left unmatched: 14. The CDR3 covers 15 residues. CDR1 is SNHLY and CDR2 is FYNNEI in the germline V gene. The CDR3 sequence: CASSGTGKGRQPQHF. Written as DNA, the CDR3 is TGTGCCAGTTCCGGGACAGGCAAGGGTAGGCAGCCCCAGCATTTT.

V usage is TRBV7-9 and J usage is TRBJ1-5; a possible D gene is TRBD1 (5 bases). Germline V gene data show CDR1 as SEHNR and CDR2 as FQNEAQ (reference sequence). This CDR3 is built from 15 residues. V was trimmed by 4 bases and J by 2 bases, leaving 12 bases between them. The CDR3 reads CASSSGSGRNQPQHF. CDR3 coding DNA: TGTGCCAGCAGCTCCGGGTCGGGACGCAATCAGCCCCAGCATTTT.

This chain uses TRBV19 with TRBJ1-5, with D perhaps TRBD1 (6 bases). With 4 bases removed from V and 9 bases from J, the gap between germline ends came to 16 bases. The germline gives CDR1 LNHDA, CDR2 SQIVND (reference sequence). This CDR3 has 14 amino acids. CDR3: CASSSRGIQLPQHF. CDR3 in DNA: TGTGCCAGTAGTAGCAGGGGAATCCAATTGCCCCAGCATTTT. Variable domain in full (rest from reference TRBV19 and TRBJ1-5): DGGITQSPKYLFRKEGQNVTLSCEQNLNHDAMYWYRQDPGQGLRLIYYSQIVNDFQKGDIAEGYSVSREKKESFPLTVTSAQKNPTAFYLCASSSRGIQLPQHFGDGTRLSIL.

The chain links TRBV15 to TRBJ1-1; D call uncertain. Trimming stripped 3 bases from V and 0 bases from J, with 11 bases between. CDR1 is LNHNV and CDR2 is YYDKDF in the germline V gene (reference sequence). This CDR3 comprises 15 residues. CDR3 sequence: CATSRVEPMNTEAFF. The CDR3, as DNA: TGTGCCACCAGCAGGGTGGAGCCCATGAACACTGAAGCTTTCTTT.

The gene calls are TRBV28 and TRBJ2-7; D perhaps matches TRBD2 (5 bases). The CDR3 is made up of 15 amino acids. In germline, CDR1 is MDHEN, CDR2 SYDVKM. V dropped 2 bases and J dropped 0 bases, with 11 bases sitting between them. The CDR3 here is CASSLGPGSSYEQYF. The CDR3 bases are TGTGCCAGCAGTTTAGGGCCGGGAAGCTCCTACGAGCAGTACTTC.

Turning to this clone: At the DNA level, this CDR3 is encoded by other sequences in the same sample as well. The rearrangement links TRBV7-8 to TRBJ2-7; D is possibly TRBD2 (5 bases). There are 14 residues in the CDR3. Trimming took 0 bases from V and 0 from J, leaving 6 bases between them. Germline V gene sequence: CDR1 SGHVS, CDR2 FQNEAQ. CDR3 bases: TGTGCCAGCAGCTTAGCTGAGGGCTCCTACGAGCAGTACTTC. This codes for CASSLAEGSYEQYF.

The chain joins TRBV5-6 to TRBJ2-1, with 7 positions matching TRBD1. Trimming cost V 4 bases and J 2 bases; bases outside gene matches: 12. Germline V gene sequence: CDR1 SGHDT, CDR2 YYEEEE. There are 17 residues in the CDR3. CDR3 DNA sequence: TGTGCCAGCAGCGCCAACAGGGGATCAAGGGCCTACAATGAGCAGTTCTTC. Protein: CASSANRGSRAYNEQFF.

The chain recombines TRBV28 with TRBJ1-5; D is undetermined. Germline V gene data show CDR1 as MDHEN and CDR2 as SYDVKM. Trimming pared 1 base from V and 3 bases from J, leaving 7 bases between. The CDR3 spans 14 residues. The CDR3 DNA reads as TGTGCCAGCAGTTTATCGGGGAACAATCAGCCCCAGCATTTT. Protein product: CASSLSGNNQPQHF.

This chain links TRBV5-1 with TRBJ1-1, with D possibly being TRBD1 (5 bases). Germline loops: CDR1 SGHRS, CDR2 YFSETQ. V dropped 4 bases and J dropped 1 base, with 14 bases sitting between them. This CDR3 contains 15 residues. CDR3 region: CASSRNTQGNTEAFF. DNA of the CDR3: TGCGCCAGCAGCCGGAATACCCAGGGGAACACTGAAGCTTTCTTT.

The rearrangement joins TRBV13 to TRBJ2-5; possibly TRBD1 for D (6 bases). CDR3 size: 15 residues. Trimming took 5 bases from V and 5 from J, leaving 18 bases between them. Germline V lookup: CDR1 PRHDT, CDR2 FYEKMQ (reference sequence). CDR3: CASSPRDTPGETQYF. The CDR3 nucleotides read TGTGCCAGCAGCCCCCGGGACACCCCCGGGGAGACCCAGTACTTC.

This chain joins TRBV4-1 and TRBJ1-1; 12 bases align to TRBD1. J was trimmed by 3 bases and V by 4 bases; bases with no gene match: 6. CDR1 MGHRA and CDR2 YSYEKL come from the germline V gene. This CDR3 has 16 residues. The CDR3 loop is CASSPGQGASYTEAFF. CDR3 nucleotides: TGCGCCAGCAGCCCGGGACAGGGGGCGTCCTACACTGAAGCTTTCTTT.

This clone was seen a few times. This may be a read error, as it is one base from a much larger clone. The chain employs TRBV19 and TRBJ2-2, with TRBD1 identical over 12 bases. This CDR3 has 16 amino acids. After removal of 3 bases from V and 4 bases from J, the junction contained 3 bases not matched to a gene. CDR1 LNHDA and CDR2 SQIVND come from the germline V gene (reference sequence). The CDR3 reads CASSMGQGAGTGELFF. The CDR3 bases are TGTGCCAGTAGTATGGGACAGGGGGCGGGCACCGGGGAGCTGTTTTTT.

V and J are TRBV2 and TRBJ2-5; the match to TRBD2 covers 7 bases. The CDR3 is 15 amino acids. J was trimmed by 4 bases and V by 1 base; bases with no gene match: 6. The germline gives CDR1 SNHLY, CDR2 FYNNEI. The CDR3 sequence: CASSEDEGRGETQYF. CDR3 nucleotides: TGTGCCAGCAGTGAAGACGAGGGGAGGGGAGAGACCCAGTACTTC.

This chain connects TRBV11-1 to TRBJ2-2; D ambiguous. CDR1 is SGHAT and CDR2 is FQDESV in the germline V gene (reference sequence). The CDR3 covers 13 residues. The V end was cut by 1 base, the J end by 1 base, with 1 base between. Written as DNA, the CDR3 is TGTGCCAGCAGCTTAGAGAACACCGGGGAGCTGTTTTTT. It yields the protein CASSLENTGELFF. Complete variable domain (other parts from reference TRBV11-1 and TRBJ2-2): EAEVAQSPRYKITEKSQAVAFWCDPISGHATLYWYRQILGQGPELLVQFQDESVVDDSQLPKDRFSAERLKGVDSTLKIQPAELGDSAMYLCASSLENTGELFFGEGSRLTVL.

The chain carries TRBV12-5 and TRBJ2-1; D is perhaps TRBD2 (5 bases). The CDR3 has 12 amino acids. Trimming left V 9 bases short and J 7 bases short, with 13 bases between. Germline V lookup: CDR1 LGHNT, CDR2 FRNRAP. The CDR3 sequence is CASTGVGNEQFF. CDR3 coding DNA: TGTGCTAGCACCGGGGTGGGGAATGAGCAGTTCTTC.